Listed below are T cell receptor beta chains from one sample, sequenced in a study of OX40 agonist ivuxolimab in advanced cancers. Some clones are missing from TCRdb's copy, which holds only in-frame ones; the method was immunoSEQ multiplex PCR. Among about 150,000 clones, approximately 90% were seen once, and the ten largest hold 0.85% to 1.4%. Sequencing was performed on CD4+ or CD8+ T cells sorted from blood, taken in a trial of the OX40 agonist ivuxolimab. The receptors originated from an adult with an advanced solid tumor such as melanoma, head and neck, liver or kidney cancer. Each CDR3 is given without its conserved first and last residue.

j_gene: TRBJ1-1
len: 13
v_gene: TRBV4-2
CDR3aa: ASSGPGTPNTEAF

j_gene: TRBJ1-2
len: 14
v_gene: TRBV9
CDR3aa: ASSRATGAANYGYT

j_gene: TRBJ1-5
len: 13
v_gene: TRBV2
CDR3aa: ASRDPKGGYQPQH

j_gene: TRBJ1-5
len: 13
v_gene: TRBV6-5
CDR3aa: ASSYSGVTNQPQH

j_gene: TRBJ1-5
len: 13
v_gene: TRBV10-3
CDR3aa: AIRVGGDSNQPQH

j_gene: TRBJ1-1
len: 13
v_gene: TRBV28
CDR3aa: ASSLWSAAAAEAF

j_gene: TRBJ1-2
len: 14
v_gene: TRBV28
CDR3aa: ASRETLGTGSKGYT

j_gene: TRBJ1-4
len: 12
v_gene: TRBV19
CDR3aa: ASSIGSTNEKLF

j_gene: TRBJ2-6
len: 14
v_gene: TRBV10-3
CDR3aa: ATGTAALSGANVLT

j_gene: TRBJ1-1
len: 11
v_gene: TRBV6-5
CDR3aa: ASKKEGSTEAF

j_gene: TRBJ2-1
len: 11
v_gene: TRBV6-1
CDR3aa: ASRDGVHNEQF

j_gene: TRBJ1-3
len: 16
v_gene: TRBV28
CDR3aa: ASSLDIVGGGAGNTIY

j_gene: TRBJ1-3
len: 14
v_gene: TRBV15
CDR3aa: ATSREGPRAGNTIY

j_gene: TRBJ2-6
len: 13
v_gene: TRBV5-4
CDR3aa: ASSLDSSGANVLT

j_gene: TRBJ1-2
len: 10
v_gene: TRBV28
CDR3aa: ASSFSLYGYT

j_gene: TRBJ1-5
len: 13
v_gene: TRBV2
CDR3aa: ASSDRVGSNQPQH

j_gene: TRBJ1-1
len: 12
v_gene: TRBV6-1
CDR3aa: ASSNRQGPTEAF

j_gene: TRBJ2-7
len: 13
v_gene: TRBV18
CDR3aa: ASSLNPTSGDEQY

j_gene: TRBJ2-7
len: 13
v_gene: TRBV5-1
CDR3aa: ASSLEVGRAYEQY

j_gene: TRBJ2-2
len: 14
v_gene: TRBV9
CDR3aa: ASSGVGGQNTGELF

j_gene: TRBJ2-3
len: 12
v_gene: TRBV19
CDR3aa: ASSLAGGADTQY

j_gene: TRBJ2-5
len: 10
v_gene: TRBV7-3
CDR3aa: ASSLTQETQY

j_gene: TRBJ2-2
len: 14
v_gene: TRBV18
CDR3aa: ASSPRVGGNTGELF

j_gene: TRBJ1-3
len: 13
v_gene: TRBV9
CDR3aa: ASSQGLTSGNTIY

j_gene: .
len: 12
v_gene: TRBV28
CDR3aa: ASSLSGMRREQY

j_gene: TRBJ2-7
len: 11
v_gene: TRBV9
CDR3aa: ASSVGTSYEQY